These 10 T cell receptor beta chains were all obtained from the same sample, sequenced in a study of blood T cells in healthy people across ages. For the second PCR, which ran for about 6 to 12 cycles, a sample-barcoded 5' primer and a J-beta primer mix were used. TCRdb fed the 5' RACE reads into MiXCR, producing one record per CDR3 protein. The sample shows approximately 810,000 distinct CDR3 sequences, roughly 35% of them seen only once. The sequencing input was blood. Receptors originate from a man younger than 35 in good health.

The chain has TRBV25-1 and TRBJ2-3; D unresolved. Germline CDR1 and CDR2: MGHDK and SYGVNS. Trimming took 0 bases from V and 4 from J, leaving 5 bases between them. The CDR3 contains 13 residues. DNA for the CDR3: TGTGCCAGCAGTGAATATACCGCAGATACGCAGTATTTT. This translates into CASSEYTADTQYF.

The CDR3 is CASSLGQPETQYF. For the CDR3, the DNA is TGTGCCAGCAGTTTAGGGCAGCCAGAGACCCAGTACTTC. The rearrangement joins TRBV12-3 or TRBV12-4 to TRBJ2-5; D is uncertain. V was shortened by 1 base and J by 4 bases, with 7 bases between the two germline ends. The CDR3 is made up of 13 amino acids.

This clonotype appeared a few times. The chain joins TRBV3-1 to TRBJ2-1; 11 positions agree with TRBD2. The V gene's germline CDR1 is LGHDT and CDR2 YNNKEL (reference sequence). Trimming removed 3 bases from V and 2 bases from J; junction bases left unmatched: 6. The CDR3 has 17 amino acids. Here the CDR3 DNA reads TGTGCCAGCAGCCAGTTACTAGCGGGGGAAACCTACAATGAGCAGTTCTTC. This encodes CASSQLLAGETYNEQFF.

This clonotype was found a few times. This chain uses TRBV20-1 with TRBJ2-1; 8 bases are a match to TRBD2. The CDR3 covers 16 residues. The germline V gene has CDR1 DFQATT and CDR2 SNEGSKA (reference sequence). Trimming at V came to 1 base and at J to 8 bases, leaving 13 bases not matched to a gene. The CDR3 nucleotides are TGCAGTGCTAGAGCCTCGGGGGGCGGGGGGAAGGATGAGCAGTTCTTC. Translating gives CSARASGGGGKDEQFF.

The chain carries TRBV5-1 and TRBJ1-6, with 8 bases fitting TRBD1. The CDR3 covers 14 residues. V trimming: 4 bases; J trimming: 9 bases; junction bases outside the gene matches: 6. Germline-derived CDR1 and CDR2 are SGHRS and YFSETQ. This CDR3 is CASSPTGDGSPLHF. The CDR3 nucleotides are TGCGCCAGCAGCCCGACAGGGGACGGTTCACCCCTCCACTTT. The full variable domain, rest sourced from reference TRBV5-1 and TRBJ1-6, is KAGVTQTPRYLIKTRGQQVTLSCSPISGHRSVSWYQQTPGQGLQFLFEYFSETQRNKGNFPGRFSGRQFSNSRSEMNVSTLELGDSALYLCASSPTGDGSPLHFGNGTRLTVT.

Ten or more counts support this clonotype. The chain combines TRBV4-1 with TRBJ2-3; D gene unclear. Trimming removed 3 bases from V and 0 bases from J, with 4 bases in between. The CDR3 extends over 13 amino acids. The germline V gene encodes CDR1 MGHRA and CDR2 YSYEKL. The CDR3 here is CASSHLSTDTQYF. The CDR3 DNA reads TGCGCCAGCAGCCACCTGAGCACAGATACGCAGTATTTT.

The rearrangement joins TRBV6-2 or TRBV6-3 to TRBJ2-2; D is perhaps TRBD1 (6 bases). Between the trimmed V and J ends, which lost 2 bases and 6 bases, there was a span of 10 bases. The CDR3 is 14 residues long. The V gene's germline CDR1 is MNHEY and CDR2 SVGEGT. CDR3 protein: CASSYGGPPGELFF. DNA for the CDR3: TGTGCCAGCAGTTACGGGGGCCCCCCCGGGGAGCTGTTTTTT.

The chain recombines TRBV3-1 with TRBJ1-2; 7 bases are shared with TRBD1. The CDR3 runs to 15 residues. In germline, CDR1 is LGHDT, CDR2 YNNKEL (reference sequence). V shed 5 bases and J 1 base; nucleotides not matched to a gene: 7. The DNA of the CDR3 is TGTGCCAGCAGCACCACGACAGGGAATAACTATGGCTACACCTTC. It codes for CASSTTTGNNYGYTF.

This clonotype was counted a few times. The CDR3 protein is CSVQGPVPNTEAFF. The CDR3 DNA reads TGCAGCGTTCAGGGGCCGGTCCCGAACACTGAAGCTTTCTTT. The chain recombines TRBV29-1 with TRBJ1-1, with D possibly TRBD1 on 6 matching bases. The CDR3 extends over 14 amino acids. Germline V gene sequence: CDR1 SQVTM, CDR2 ANQGSEA. Trimming shortened V by 5 bases and J by 1 base, and 14 bases separated the two germline ends.

Only a few counts were recorded for this clonotype. The rearrangement links TRBV29-1 to TRBJ2-5, with a possible D match to TRBD2 (6 bases). CDR1 is SQVTM and CDR2 is ANQGSEA in the germline V gene. The germline V and J ends were trimmed by 6 bases and 2 bases, with 16 bases remaining between them. This CDR3 region has 14 residues. The CDR3 region is CSVGNGGVQETQYF. CDR3 nucleotides: TGCAGCGTGGGGAATGGCGGGGTTCAAGAGACCCAGTACTTC.